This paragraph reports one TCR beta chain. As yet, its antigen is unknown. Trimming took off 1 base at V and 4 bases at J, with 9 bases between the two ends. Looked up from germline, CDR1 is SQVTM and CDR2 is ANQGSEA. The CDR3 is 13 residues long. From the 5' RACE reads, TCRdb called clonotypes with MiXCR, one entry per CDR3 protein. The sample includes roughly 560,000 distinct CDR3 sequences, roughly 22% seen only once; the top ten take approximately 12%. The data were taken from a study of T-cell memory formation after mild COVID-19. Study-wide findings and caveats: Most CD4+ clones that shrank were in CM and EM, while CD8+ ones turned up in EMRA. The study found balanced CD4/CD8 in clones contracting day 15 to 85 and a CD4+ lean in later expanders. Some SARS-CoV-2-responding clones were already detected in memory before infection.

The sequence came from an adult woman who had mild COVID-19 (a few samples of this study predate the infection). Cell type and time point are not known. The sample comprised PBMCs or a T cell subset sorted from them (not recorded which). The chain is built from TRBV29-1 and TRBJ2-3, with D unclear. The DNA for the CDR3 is TGCAGCGTTGAAGGGGTGCGTGCAGATACGCAGTATTTT. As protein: CSVEGVRADTQYF.